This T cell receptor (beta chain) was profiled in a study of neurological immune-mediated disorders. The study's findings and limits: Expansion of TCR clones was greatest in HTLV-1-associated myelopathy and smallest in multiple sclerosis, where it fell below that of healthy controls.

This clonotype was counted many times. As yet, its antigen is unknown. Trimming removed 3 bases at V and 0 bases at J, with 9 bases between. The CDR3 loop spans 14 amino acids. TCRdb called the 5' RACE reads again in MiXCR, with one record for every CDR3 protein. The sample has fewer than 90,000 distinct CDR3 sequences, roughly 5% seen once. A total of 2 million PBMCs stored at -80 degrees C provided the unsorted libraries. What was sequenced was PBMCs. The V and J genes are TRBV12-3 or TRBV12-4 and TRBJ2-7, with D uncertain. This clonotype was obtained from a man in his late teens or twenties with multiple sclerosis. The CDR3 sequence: CASSLQERSYEQYF. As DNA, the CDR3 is TGTGCCAGCAGTTTGCAGGAACGCTCCTACGAGCAGTACTTC.